Listed below are T cell receptor beta chains from one sample, sequenced in a study of blood T cell repertoires in COVID-19. Only in-frame clones appear in the TCRdb table, and some are missing; sequencing was by immunoSEQ multiplex PCR. The sample yields 170,000 or so clones, around nine tenths seen once. The material sequenced was peripheral blood. These receptor sequences come from a woman in her seventies with COVID-19, enrolled during active disease. Each CDR3 is given with its conserved first and last residue. A D gene is named only where the DNA matches it firmly. Rows may omit the clone size; those that give it use once, few, many or a size class.

J gene	V gene	clone size	D gene	CDR3 DNA	CDR3 protein
TRBJ1-6	TRBV7-2	.	.	TGTGCCAGCAGCTGGATGGTGGGCAATAATTCACCCCTCCACTTT	CASSWMVGNNSPLHF
TRBJ1-1	TRBV7-2	.	TRBD1	TGTGCCAGCAGCCTGACAGGGGGCAACACTGAAGCTTTCTTT	CASSLTGGNTEAFF
TRBJ2-7	TRBV5-4	.	.	TGTGCCAGCAGCCACCAGGGGAAACCCTACGAGCAGTACTTC	CASSHQGKPYEQYF
TRBJ2-1	TRBV27	.	.	TGTGCCAGCAGCCCCGGAGGGGTCAATGAGCAGTTCTTC	CASSPGGVNEQFF
TRBJ1-2	TRBV14	many	.	TGTGCCAGCAGCCAAGAACGGGGTCTCGGCTACACCTTC	CASSQERGLGYTF
TRBJ2-5	TRBV9	once	TRBD2	TGTGCCAGCAGCGTAGGACTAGCGGGAATAGAGACCCAGTACTTC	CASSVGLAGIETQYF
TRBJ2-1	TRBV11-3	.	.	TGTGCCAGCAGCGAAGACAGCTATTCCTACAATGAGCAGTTCTTC	CASSEDSYSYNEQFF
TRBJ1-2	TRBV7-8	many	.	TGTGCCAGCAGCACCGGGGGAGCCTACACCTTC	CASSTGGAYTF
TRBJ1-4	TRBV29-1	.	.	TGCAGCGTTGAAGCAGGGGCGCAGGATGAAAAACTGTTTTTT	CSVEAGAQDEKLFF
TRBJ1-1	TRBV19	.	TRBD1	TGTGCCAGTAGTATAGATTTGGGAGGGACAGGGAACACTGAAGCTTTCTTT	CASSIDLGGTGNTEAFF
TRBJ2-7	TRBV6-5	.	TRBD2	TGTGCCAGCAGTAAAAGGACTAGCGGCTACGAGCAGTACTTC	CASSKRTSGYEQYF
TRBJ1-5	TRBV7-2	.	.	TGTGCCAGCAGCTTAGCACCGGTAAATCAGCCCCAGCATTTT	CASSLAPVNQPQHF
TRBJ2-2	TRBV25-1	.	.	TGTGCCAGCAGTCGGGGTACAAGGACCGGGGAGCTGTTTTTT	CASSRGTRTGELFF
TRBJ2-2	TRBV2	.	.	TGTGCCAGCAGTGATCTCGGGGGCACCGGGGAGCTGTTTTTT	CASSDLGGTGELFF
TRBJ1-6	TRBV6-5	.	TRBD1	TGTGCCAGCAGCCCCAGGACAGGAGAAAATTCACCCCTCCACTTT	CASSPRTGENSPLHF
TRBJ2-7	TRBV5-1	once	TRBD2	TGCGCCAGCAGCTTCATCGGCGGGAGTAGCTACGAGCAGTACTTC	CASSFIGGSSYEQYF
TRBJ1-4	TRBV9	.	.	TGTGCCAGCAGCGTAGGTTTCAGCCAGGCGAGTAATGAAAAACTGTTTTTT	CASSVGFSQASNEKLFF
TRBJ1-4	TRBV5-1	.	.	TGCGCCAGCAGAAGAGGACAGACCTCAACTAATGAAAAACTGTTTTTT	CASRRGQTSTNEKLFF
TRBJ2-1	TRBV27	.	TRBD2	TGTGCCAGCAGTTTATCTCTATTGGGACTAGTTTTAGATGAGCAGTTCTTC	CASSLSLLGLVLDEQFF
TRBJ2-1	TRBV28	.	.	TGTGCTATAAACCGGGAGAGCTCCTACAATGAGCAGTTCTTC	CAINRESSYNEQFF
TRBJ1-1	TRBV6-1	.	TRBD1	TGTGCCAGCAGTGAAGTAGGACAGGGGGCTGAAGCTTTCTTT	CASSEVGQGAEAFF
TRBJ1-1	TRBV9	.	TRBD1	TGTGCCAGCAGCGTATTGGACAGGGGTGGGACTGAAGCTTTCTTT	CASSVLDRGGTEAFF
TRBJ1-6	TRBV3-1/TRBV3-2	.	.	TGTGCCAGCAGCCCCCTTCGGGGTTTAAGTTCACCCCTCCACTTT	CASSPLRGLSSPLHF
TRBJ1-2	TRBV7-9	.	.	TGTGCCAGCAGCTTAGACGAGTATGGCTACACCTTC	CASSLDEYGYTF
TRBJ1-5	TRBV19	few	TRBD1	TGTGCCAGTAGTCAGGGGGCAAGAGACCAGCCCCAGCATTTT	CASSQGARDQPQHF
TRBJ2-7	TRBV3-1/TRBV3-2	.	.	TGTGCCAGCAGCCAAGATTTTAGCACCTACGAGCAGTACTTC	CASSQDFSTYEQYF
TRBJ2-7	TRBV27	.	.	TGTGCCAGCAGAACGACAGGCCTTTACGAGCAGTACTTC	CASRTTGLYEQYF
TRBJ2-3	TRBV6-6	.	TRBD2	TGTGCCAGCAGACGAACGGGTAGCGGGAGGGCCACAGATACGCAGTATTTT	CASRRTGSGRATDTQYF
TRBJ2-7	TRBV6-5	.	TRBD2	TGTGCCAGCAGTTACGCTAGCGGGAGGGTCAGAGACGAGCAGTACTTC	CASSYASGRVRDEQYF
TRBJ2-7	TRBV5-1	few	TRBD2	TGCGCCAGCAGCCCCGGGGGGGCCGGGAACGAGCAGTACTTC	CASSPGGAGNEQYF
TRBJ1-4	TRBV9	.	TRBD1	TGTGCCAGCAGCGTAGGACACCCGGGACAGGGGGCGCGGACTGAAAAACTGTTTTTT	CASSVGHPGQGARTEKLFF
TRBJ1-5	TRBV18	.	.	TGTGCCAGCTCACCCGGGACTGTTAATCAGCCCCAGCATTTT	CASSPGTVNQPQHF
TRBJ2-7	TRBV28	once	.	TGTGCCAGCACCCTAGATGGGGAGCCCTACGAGCAGTACTTC	CASTLDGEPYEQYF
TRBJ1-1	TRBV18	.	TRBD1	TGTGCCAGCTCACCGACAACAGGGGGCTACACTGAAGCTTTCTTT	CASSPTTGGYTEAFF
TRBJ2-5	TRBV29-1	.	.	TGCAGCGTTGGGCAGGCCCCAGGGACCCAGTACTTC	CSVGQAPGTQYF
TRBJ1-1	TRBV6-2/TRBV6-3	.	TRBD1	TGTGCCAGCAGTTGGTCGACAGGGCTTAAAGCTTTCTTT	CASSWSTGLKAFF
TRBJ1-3	TRBV28	.	.	TGTGCCAGCAGTTTTGGGGGCCGGACCATATATTTT	CASSFGGRTIYF
TRBJ2-3	TRBV28	.	.	TGTGCCAGCAGTTGGTCTAGCGCAGATACGCAGTATTTT	CASSWSSADTQYF
TRBJ2-7	TRBV11-3	.	TRBD1	TGTGCCAGCAGCCAGAGGCCGGGACAGGGGTACTTC	CASSQRPGQGYF
TRBJ1-4	TRBV10-2	few	TRBD1	TGCGCCAGCAGTGTCAAAAATCCGGGACAGGGTAGAAGAGAGACTAATGAAAAACTGTTTTTT	CASSVKNPGQGRRETNEKLFF
TRBJ2-3	TRBV27	.	.	TGTGCCAGCAGTCCCCGTCCCAGCACAGATACGCAGTATTTT	CASSPRPSTDTQYF
TRBJ1-3	TRBV24-1	.	TRBD1	TGTGCCACCTCGGGGACAGGGAAACTTTGTTCTGGAAACACCATATATTTT	CATSGTGKLCSGNTIYF
TRBJ1-5	TRBV6-5	.	.	TGTGCCAGCACCCGGACAGCTAAGGCCAATCAGCCCCAGCATTTT	CASTRTAKANQPQHF
TRBJ2-7	TRBV2	.	TRBD2	TGTGCCAGCAGCCACACTAGCGGGGCCTACGAGCAGTACTTC	CASSHTSGAYEQYF
TRBJ2-3	TRBV27	.	TRBD2	TGTGCCACCGGCAGGACTAGCGGGAGTTCAGCAGATACGCAGTATTTT	CATGRTSGSSADTQYF
TRBJ2-1	TRBV9	.	TRBD2	TGTGCCAGCAGCATCCGGACTAGCGGGCCCTGGTATGAGCAGTTCTTC	CASSIRTSGPWYEQFF
TRBJ2-5	TRBV19	.	TRBD1	TGTGCCAGTAGTATGCCGACAGGGTTTACGGAGACCCAGTACTTC	CASSMPTGFTETQYF
TRBJ2-1	TRBV28	.	TRBD2	TGTGCCAGCAGGAACCGGGGTAGCGGGGCTATTTCCTACAATGAGCAGTTCTTC	CASRNRGSGAISYNEQFF
TRBJ2-3	TRBV6-2/TRBV6-3	.	.	TGTGCCAGCACCCCTGGGGGGGCTGGAGATACGCAGTATTTT	CASTPGGAGDTQYF
TRBJ1-2	TRBV5-1	.	.	TGCGCCAGCAGCCAAGCACGTAACTATGGCTACACCTTC	CASSQARNYGYTF
TRBJ2-1	TRBV24-1	.	TRBD2	TGTGCCACCAGTAGACGCGGGAGGGCCGATATCCGAAATGAGCAGTTCTTC	CATSRRGRADIRNEQFF
TRBJ1-6	TRBV30	.	TRBD1	TGTGCCTGGCTGGACAGGGGGCGAGAGGGCAATTCACCCCTCCACTTT	CAWLDRGREGNSPLHF